This entry concerns a single T cell receptor (beta chain). Its antigen is still unknown. Establishment of the diagnosis relied upon clinical symptoms, serum thyroxine, TRAb, thyroid ultrasound and orbital computed tomography. The authors amplified TCR beta CDR3 regions, and they did so from RNA transcripts for repertoire sequencing. Amplification began with first-round RT-PCR using HTBI primers, then second-round multiplex PCR was performed. TCRdb recomputed calls from the multiplex PCR reads with MiXCR, one row per CDR3 protein. This sample has over a million distinct CDR3 sequences; around a third occur once, and the top ten carry over 8.5%. The data were obtained in a study of Graves' ophthalmopathy and Graves' hyperthyroidism. As for the study in general: Hyperthyroidism was classified as stable if no ophthalmopathy occurred within 18 months of follow-up.

Germline CDR1 SEHNR, CDR2 FQNEAQ (reference sequence). V was clipped by 3 bases and J by 4 bases; unmatched bases: 6. The CDR3 runs to 15 residues. General study points: Blood also harbored most expanded thyroid clonotypes above 0.001 frequency.

The sequence was collected from an adult man with Graves' hyperthyroidism. The sequenced sample was peripheral blood or thyroid tissue (not recorded which). V gene TRBV7-9 combines with J gene TRBJ2-7, with TRBD1 matching 10 bases. CDR3 in DNA: TGTGCCAGCAGCTTCGGGACAGGGGAGAGGTACGAGCAGTACTTC. Protein: CASSFGTGERYEQYF.